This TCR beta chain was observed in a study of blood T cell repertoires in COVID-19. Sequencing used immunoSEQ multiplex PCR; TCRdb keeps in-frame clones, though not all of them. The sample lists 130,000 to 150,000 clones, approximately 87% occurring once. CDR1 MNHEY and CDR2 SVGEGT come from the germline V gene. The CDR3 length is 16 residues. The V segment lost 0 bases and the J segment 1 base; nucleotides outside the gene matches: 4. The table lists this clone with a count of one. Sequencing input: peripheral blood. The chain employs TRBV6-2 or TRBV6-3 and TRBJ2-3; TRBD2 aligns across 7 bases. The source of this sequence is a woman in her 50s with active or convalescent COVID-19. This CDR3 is CASSYSTSKRTDTQYF. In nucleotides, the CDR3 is TGTGCCAGCAGTTACTCGACTAGCAAGCGCACAGATACGCAGTATTTT.